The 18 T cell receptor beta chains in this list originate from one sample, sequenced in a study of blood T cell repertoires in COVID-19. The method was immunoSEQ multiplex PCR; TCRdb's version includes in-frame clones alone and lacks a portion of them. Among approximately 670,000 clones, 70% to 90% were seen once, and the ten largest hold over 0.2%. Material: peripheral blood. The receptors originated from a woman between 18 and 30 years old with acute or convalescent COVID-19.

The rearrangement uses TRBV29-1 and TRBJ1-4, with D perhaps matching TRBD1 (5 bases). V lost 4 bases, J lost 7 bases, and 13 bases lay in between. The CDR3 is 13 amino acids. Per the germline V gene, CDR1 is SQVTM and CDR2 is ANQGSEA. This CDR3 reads CSVVGAVGEKLFF. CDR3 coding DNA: TGCAGCGTTGTTGGGGCAGTGGGTGAAAAACTGTTTTTT.

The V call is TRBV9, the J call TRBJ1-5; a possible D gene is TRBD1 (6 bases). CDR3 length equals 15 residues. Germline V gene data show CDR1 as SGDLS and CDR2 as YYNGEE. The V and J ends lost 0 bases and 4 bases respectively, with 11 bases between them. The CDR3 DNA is TGTGCCAGCAGCGTAGCGACAGGTCCTAATCAGCCCCAGCATTTT. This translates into CASSVATGPNQPQHF.

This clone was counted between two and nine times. In DNA form, the CDR3 reads TGCAGCGGCTGGGACAGCCGATACTATGGCTACACCTTC. Translated, it gives CSGWDSRYYGYTF. V is TRBV29-1 and J is TRBJ1-2; the match to TRBD1 covers 7 bases. V trimming: 7 bases; J trimming: 3 bases; junction bases outside the gene matches: 8. Germline CDR1 is SQVTM and CDR2 is ANQGSEA. The CDR3 runs to 13 residues.

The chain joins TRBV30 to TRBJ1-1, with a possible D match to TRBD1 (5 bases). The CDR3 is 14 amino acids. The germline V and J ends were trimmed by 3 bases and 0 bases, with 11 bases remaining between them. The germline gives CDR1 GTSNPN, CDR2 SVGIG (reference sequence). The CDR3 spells CAWRGGVLNTEAFF. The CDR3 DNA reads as TGTGCCTGGAGGGGGGGGGTCTTGAACACTGAAGCTTTCTTT.

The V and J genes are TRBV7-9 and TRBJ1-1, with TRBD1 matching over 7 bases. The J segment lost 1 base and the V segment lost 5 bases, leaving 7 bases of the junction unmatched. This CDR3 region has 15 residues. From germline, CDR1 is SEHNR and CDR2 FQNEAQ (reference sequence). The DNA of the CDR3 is TGTGCCAGCAGCCCACGGGACAGACCGAACACTGAAGCTTTCTTT. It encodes CASSPRDRPNTEAFF.

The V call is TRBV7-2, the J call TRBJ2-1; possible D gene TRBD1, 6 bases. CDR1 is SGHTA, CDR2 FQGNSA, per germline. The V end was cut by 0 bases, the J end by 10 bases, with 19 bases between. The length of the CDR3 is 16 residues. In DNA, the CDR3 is TGTGCCAGCAGCTTAGCGACAGGAGCGACCCTGAGGGAGCAGTTCTTC. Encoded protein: CASSLATGATLREQFF.

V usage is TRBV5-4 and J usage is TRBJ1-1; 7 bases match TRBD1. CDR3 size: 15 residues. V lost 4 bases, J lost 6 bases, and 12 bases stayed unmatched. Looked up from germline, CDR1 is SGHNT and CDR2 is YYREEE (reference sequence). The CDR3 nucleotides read TGTGCCAGCAGCCCCCAGACAGGGCCTATAGCTGAAGCTTTCTTT. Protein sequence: CASSPQTGPIAEAFF.

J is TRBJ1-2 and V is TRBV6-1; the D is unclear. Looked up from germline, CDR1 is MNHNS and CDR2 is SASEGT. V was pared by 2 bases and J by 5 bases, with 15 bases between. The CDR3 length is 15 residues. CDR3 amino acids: CASSELSLIGYGYTF. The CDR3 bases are TGTGCCAGCAGTGAATTAAGTCTTATCGGGTATGGCTACACCTTC.

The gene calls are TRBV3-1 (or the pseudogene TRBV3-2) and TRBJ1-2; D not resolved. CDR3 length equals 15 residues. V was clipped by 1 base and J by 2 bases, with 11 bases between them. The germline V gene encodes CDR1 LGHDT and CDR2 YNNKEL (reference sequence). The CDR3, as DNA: TGTGCCAGCAGCCAAGTTCCCACGGTAAACTATGGCTACACCTTC. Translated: CASSQVPTVNYGYTF.

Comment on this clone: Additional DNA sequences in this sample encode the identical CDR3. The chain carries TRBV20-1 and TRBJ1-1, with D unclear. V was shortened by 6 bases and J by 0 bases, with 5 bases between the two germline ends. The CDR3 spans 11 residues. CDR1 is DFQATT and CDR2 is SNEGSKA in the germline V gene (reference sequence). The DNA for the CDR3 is TGCAGTGCCCTATTGAACACTGAAGCTTTCTTT. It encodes CSALLNTEAFF.

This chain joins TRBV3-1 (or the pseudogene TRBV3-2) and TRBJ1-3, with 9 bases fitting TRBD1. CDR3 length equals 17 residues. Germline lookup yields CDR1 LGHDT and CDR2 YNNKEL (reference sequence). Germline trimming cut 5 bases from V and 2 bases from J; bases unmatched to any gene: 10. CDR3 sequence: CASSSRGRQGAGNTIYF. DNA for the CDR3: TGTGCCAGCAGCTCAAGGGGCCGACAGGGGGCTGGAAACACCATATATTTT.

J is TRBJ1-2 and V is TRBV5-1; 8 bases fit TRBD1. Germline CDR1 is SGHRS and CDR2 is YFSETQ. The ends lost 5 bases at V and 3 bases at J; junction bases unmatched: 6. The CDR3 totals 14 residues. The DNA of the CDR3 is TGCGCCAGCAGTACAGGACAGGGAGACTATGGCTACACCTTC. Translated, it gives CASSTGQGDYGYTF.

Written as DNA, the CDR3 is TGTGCCAGTAGTATCCCTGGACAGGAGTACAATGAGCAGTTCTTC. This gives the protein CASSIPGQEYNEQFF. The rearrangement uses TRBV19 and TRBJ2-1; 7 bases map to TRBD1. This CDR3 is built from 15 residues. V trimming: 3 bases; J trimming: 4 bases; junction bases outside the gene matches: 6. Germline lookup yields CDR1 LNHDA and CDR2 SQIVND (reference sequence).

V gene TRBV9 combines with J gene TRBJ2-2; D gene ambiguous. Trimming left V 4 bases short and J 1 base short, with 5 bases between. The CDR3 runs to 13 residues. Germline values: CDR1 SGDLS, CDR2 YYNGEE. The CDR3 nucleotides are TGTGCCAGCAGCCCGGGGAACACCGGGGAGCTGTTTTTT. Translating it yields CASSPGNTGELFF.

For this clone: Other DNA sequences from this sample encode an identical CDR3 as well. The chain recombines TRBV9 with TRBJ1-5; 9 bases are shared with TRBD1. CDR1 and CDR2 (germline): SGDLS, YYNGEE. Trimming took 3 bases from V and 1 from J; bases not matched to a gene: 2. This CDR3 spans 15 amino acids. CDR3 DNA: TGTGCCAGCAGCGCCGGGACAGGGAGCAATCAGCCCCAGCATTTT. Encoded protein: CASSAGTGSNQPQHF.

The CDR3 is CASSYEVDSPLHF. CDR3 nucleotides: TGTGCCAGCAGTTACGAGGTGGATTCACCCCTCCACTTT. The rearrangement links TRBV6-6 to TRBJ1-6; no definite D call. The CDR3 spans 13 residues. Per germline, CDR1 MNHNY and CDR2 SVGAGI (reference sequence). V was trimmed by 2 bases and J by 8 bases, leaving 7 bases between them.

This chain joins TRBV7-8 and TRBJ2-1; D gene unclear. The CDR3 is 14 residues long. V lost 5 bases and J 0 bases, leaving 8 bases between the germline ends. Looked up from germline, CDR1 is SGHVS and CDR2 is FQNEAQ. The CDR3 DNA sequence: TGTGCCAGCAGCCCCCCGGGCTCCTACAATGAGCAGTTCTTC. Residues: CASSPPGSYNEQFF. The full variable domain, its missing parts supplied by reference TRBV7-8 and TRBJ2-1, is GAGVSQSPRYKVAKRGQDVALRCDPISGHVSLFWYQQALGQGPEFLTYFQNEAQLDKSGLPSDRFFAERPEGSVSTLKIQRTQQEDSAVYLCASSPPGSYNEQFFGPGTRLTVL.

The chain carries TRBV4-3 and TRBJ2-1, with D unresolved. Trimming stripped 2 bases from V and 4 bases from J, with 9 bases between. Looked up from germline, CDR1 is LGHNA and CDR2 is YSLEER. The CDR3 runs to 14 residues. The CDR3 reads CASSQNSIYNEQFF. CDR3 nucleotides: TGCGCCAGCAGCCAAAACAGTATTTACAATGAGCAGTTCTTC.